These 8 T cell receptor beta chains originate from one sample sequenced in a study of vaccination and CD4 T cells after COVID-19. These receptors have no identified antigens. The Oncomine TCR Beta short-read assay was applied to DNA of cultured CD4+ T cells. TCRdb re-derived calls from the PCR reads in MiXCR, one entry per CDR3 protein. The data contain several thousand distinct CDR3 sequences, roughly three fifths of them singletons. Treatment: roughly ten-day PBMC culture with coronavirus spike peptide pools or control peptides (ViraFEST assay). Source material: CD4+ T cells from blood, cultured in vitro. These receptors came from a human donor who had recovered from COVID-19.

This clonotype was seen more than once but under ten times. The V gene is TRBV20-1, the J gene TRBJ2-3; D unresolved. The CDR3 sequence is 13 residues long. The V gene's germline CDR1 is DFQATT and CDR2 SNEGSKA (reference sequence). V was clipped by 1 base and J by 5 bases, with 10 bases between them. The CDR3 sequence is CSARAPRGDTQYF. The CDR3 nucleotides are TGCAGTGCTAGAGCTCCCAGAGGAGATACGCAGTATTTT.

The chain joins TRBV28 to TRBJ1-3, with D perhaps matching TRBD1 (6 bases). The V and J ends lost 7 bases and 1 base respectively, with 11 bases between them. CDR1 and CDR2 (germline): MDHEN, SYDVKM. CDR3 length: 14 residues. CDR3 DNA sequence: TGTGCCAGCACCAAAGGGGGGTCTGGAAACACCATATATTTT. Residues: CASTKGGSGNTIYF. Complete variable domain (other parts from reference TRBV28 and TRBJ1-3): DVKVTQSSRYLVKRTGEKVFLECVQDMDHENMFWYRQDPGLGLRLIYFSYDVKMKEKGDIPEGYSVSREKKERFSLILESASTNQTSMYLCASTKGGSGNTIYFGEGSWLTVV.

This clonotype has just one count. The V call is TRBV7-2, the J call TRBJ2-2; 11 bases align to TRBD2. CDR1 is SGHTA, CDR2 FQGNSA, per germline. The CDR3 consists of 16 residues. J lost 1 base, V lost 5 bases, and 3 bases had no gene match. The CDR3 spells CASSRLAGQNTGELFF. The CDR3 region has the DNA TGTGCCAGCAGCCGACTAGCGGGACAGAACACCGGGGAGCTGTTTTTT.

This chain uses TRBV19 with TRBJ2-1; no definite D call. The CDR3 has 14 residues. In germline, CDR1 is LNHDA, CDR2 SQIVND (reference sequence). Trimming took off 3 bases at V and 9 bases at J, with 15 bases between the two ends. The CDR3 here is CASSIGRNRPEQFF. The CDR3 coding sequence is TGTGCCAGTAGTATTGGCCGAAATCGACCTGAGCAGTTCTTC. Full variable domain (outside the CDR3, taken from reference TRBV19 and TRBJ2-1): DGGITQSPKYLFRKEGQNVTLSCEQNLNHDAMYWYRQDPGQGLRLIYYSQIVNDFQKGDIAEGYSVSREKKESFPLTVTSAQKNPTAFYLCASSIGRNRPEQFFGPGTRLTVL.

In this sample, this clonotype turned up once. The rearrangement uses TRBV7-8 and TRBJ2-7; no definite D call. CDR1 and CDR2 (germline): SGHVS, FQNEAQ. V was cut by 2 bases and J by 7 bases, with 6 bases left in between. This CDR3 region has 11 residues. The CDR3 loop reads CASSLMEEQYF. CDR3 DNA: TGTGCCAGCAGCTTAATGGAGGAGCAGTACTTC.

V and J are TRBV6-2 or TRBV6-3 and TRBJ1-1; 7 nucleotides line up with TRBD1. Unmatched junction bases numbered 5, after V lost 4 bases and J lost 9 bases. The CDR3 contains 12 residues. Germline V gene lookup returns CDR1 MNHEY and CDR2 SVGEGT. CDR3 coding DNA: TGTGCCAGCAGTTTCGGACAGGTCAAAGCTTTCTTT. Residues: CASSFGQVKAFF.

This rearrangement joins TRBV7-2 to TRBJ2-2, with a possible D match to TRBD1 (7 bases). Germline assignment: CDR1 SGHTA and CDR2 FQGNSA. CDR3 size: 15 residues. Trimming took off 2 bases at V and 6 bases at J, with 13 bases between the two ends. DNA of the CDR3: TGTGCCAGCAGCTTAAGACAGGGAGGAGCCGGGGAGCTGTTTTTT. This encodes CASSLRQGGAGELFF.

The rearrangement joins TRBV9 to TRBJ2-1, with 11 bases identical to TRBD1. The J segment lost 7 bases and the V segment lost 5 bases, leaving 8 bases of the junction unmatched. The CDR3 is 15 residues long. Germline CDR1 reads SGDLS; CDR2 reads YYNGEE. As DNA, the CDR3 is TGTGCCAGCAGTTTTACCGGGACAGGGGGGAATGAGCAGTTCTTC. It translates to CASSFTGTGGNEQFF.